These 30 T cell receptor beta chains originate from one sample sequenced in a study of CD8+CD57+ T cells in acquired aplastic anemia. Patients chosen for sequencing had CD8+CD57+ cells that had expanded, as shown by flow cytometry. TCR beta VDJ combinations and CDR3 sequences were profiled from genomic DNA. MiXCR, applied by TCRdb to the reads, yields one record per CDR3 protein. The sample has approximately 150,000 distinct CDR3 sequences; roughly half are singletons. Sequencing was done on a sample of sorted CD4+, CD8+, or CD8+CD57+ T cells (not recorded which) from PBMCs. The receptors here all came from a human donor with aplastic anemia.

V gene TRBV7-6 combines with J gene TRBJ2-3; D may be TRBD2 (6 bases). Per the germline V gene, CDR1 is SGHVS and CDR2 is FNYEAQ. CDR3 size: 16 residues. Trimming pared 5 bases from V and 0 bases from J, leaving 15 bases between. This CDR3 reads CASSTGLAFSTDTQYF. Here the CDR3 DNA reads TGTGCCAGCAGCACGGGCCTAGCGTTTAGCACAGATACGCAGTATTTT.

This chain joins TRBV15 and TRBJ2-3; D might be TRBD1 (5 bases). The CDR3 spans 16 residues. V lost 0 bases and J 11 bases, leaving 21 bases between the germline ends. CDR1 is LNHNV, CDR2 YYDKDF, per germline (reference sequence). The CDR3 loop is CATSRDEAGYHIGQYF. The CDR3 coding sequence is TGTGCCACCAGCAGAGATGAGGCAGGGTACCACATTGGGCAGTATTTT.

Regarding this clonotype: Germline and junction disagree at one end, which may indicate a read error. The V gene is TRBV6-1, the J gene TRBJ1-1, with a tentative D call TRBD1 (5 bases). The CDR3 is made up of 14 amino acids. Germline V gene data show CDR1 as MNHNS and CDR2 as SASEGT. The CDR3 bases are TGTGCCAACAGTGAAGATAGGGGAGGTACTGAAGCTTTCTTT. This gives the protein CANSEDRGGTEAFF.

This clonotype was picked up many times. The chain carries TRBV7-6 and TRBJ2-1; D might be TRBD1 (5 bases). The V and J ends lost 5 bases and 1 base respectively, with 12 bases between them. The germline gives CDR1 SGHVS, CDR2 FNYEAQ. CDR3 length: 15 residues. The CDR3, as DNA: TGTGCCAGCAGCAAAACCAGGGCATCCTACAATGAGCAGTTCTTC. Its protein is CASSKTRASYNEQFF.

This clonotype was counted between two and nine times. The rearrangement uses TRBV19 and TRBJ1-1; D call uncertain. V gave up 7 bases and J gave up 1 base, with 4 bases separating them. The CDR3 extends over 11 amino acids. Germline V gene data show CDR1 as LNHDA and CDR2 as SQIVND (reference sequence). The DNA for the CDR3 is TGTGCCAGTACGTCGAACACTGAAGCTTTCTTT. Translation: CASTSNTEAFF.

This clonotype was observed many times. The chain employs TRBV19 and TRBJ2-1; 12 bases align to TRBD2. J gave up 7 bases and V 5 bases, and 12 bases lay outside the gene matches. The CDR3 is made up of 17 amino acids. Germline assignment: CDR1 LNHDA and CDR2 SQIVND (reference sequence). This CDR3 is CASSASGRALGANEQFF. The CDR3 region has the DNA TGTGCCAGTAGTGCTAGCGGGAGGGCCCTCGGGGCGAATGAGCAGTTCTTC.

The chain is built from TRBV29-1 and TRBJ1-4, with 9 bases identical to TRBD1. The germline CDR1 and CDR2 sequences are SQVTM and ANQGSEA. This CDR3 spans 13 amino acids. The V gene end was trimmed by 6 bases and the J gene end by 8 bases; junction bases not matched to a gene: 7. CDR3 loop: CSVKTGGSEKLFF. In DNA, the CDR3 is TGCAGCGTGAAGACAGGGGGAAGCGAAAAACTGTTTTTT.

The V gene is TRBV15, the J gene TRBJ2-1; 12 bases align to TRBD1. Germline-derived CDR1 and CDR2 are LNHNV and YYDKDF (reference sequence). The CDR3 totals 16 residues. Germline trimming cut 0 bases from V and 13 bases from J; bases unmatched to any gene: 10. The CDR3 loop is CATSRDLGDRGPLQFF. In DNA form, the CDR3 reads TGTGCCACCAGCAGAGATTTAGGGGACAGGGGGCCCCTTCAGTTCTTC.

This clonotype was counted a few times. The junction differs from germline at one of its ends, possibly a read error. The V call is TRBV20-1, the J call TRBJ1-6, with D possibly TRBD1 on 5 matching bases. The CDR3 extends over 12 amino acids. The germline CDR1 and CDR2 sequences are DFQATT and SNEGSKA (reference sequence). CDR3 DNA: TGCGGTGCTAGTCCGGAGGGGCCACCCCTCCACTTT. Its translation: CGASPEGPPLHF.

The gene calls are TRBV24-1 and TRBJ1-1, with 7 positions matching TRBD1. Trimming took 12 bases from V and 1 from J; bases not matched to a gene: 13. The length of the CDR3 is 15 residues. CDR1 and CDR2 from the germline V gene are KGHDR and SFDVKD. The CDR3 region has the DNA TGTGCCCCTCGGGGAGGGGACAGTGCGAACACTGAAGCTTTCTTT. It specifies CAPRGGDSANTEAFF.

In its sample, this clonotype was seen once. J is TRBJ1-5 and V is TRBV24-1, with a tentative D call TRBD1 (5 bases). The CDR3 is made up of 12 amino acids. CDR1 is KGHDR, CDR2 SFDVKD, per germline. CDR3 nucleotide sequence: TGTGCTACTCCGGGACGGAATCAGCCCCAGCATTTT. It is translated as CATPGRNQPQHF.

This clonotype has at least ten counts. The chain recombines TRBV10-3 with TRBJ1-2; 7 nucleotides match TRBD1. The CDR3 consists of 14 residues. Per the germline V gene, CDR1 is ENHRY and CDR2 is SYGVKD. The ends lost 10 bases at V and 8 bases at J; junction bases unmatched: 16. The CDR3 bases are TGTGCCAACGCCCCCGGGACAGATCCAACGGGCTACACCTTC. It is translated as CANAPGTDPTGYTF.

This clonotype was found many times. In nucleotides, the CDR3 is TGCAGTGCGGATGTCTCAGATACGCAGTATTTT. Protein sequence: CSADVSDTQYF. J is TRBJ2-3 and V is TRBV20-1, with D hard to call. CDR3 size: 11 residues. The V end was cut by 6 bases, the J end by 4 bases, with 8 bases between. Per germline, CDR1 DFQATT and CDR2 SNEGSKA (reference sequence).

The CDR3 DNA sequence: TGTGCCAGCAGCTCGGGACTAGCGGGGGGGCCTCGCAATGAGCAGTTCTTC. Protein: CASSSGLAGGPRNEQFF. V gene TRBV5-4 combines with J gene TRBJ2-1; 16 positions match TRBD2. Germline loops: CDR1 SGHNT, CDR2 YYREEE (reference sequence). The CDR3 consists of 17 residues. Unmatched junction bases numbered 6, after V lost 3 bases and J lost 6 bases.

A remark on this clonotype: This clone may be a read error of a much larger clone one base away. In DNA, the CDR3 is TGCGCCAGCGGCCGGGACAGGATTACAAATGGCTACACCTTC. Its protein product is CASGRDRITNGYTF. This chain connects TRBV5-1 to TRBJ1-2; 8 bases match TRBD1. Germline lookup yields CDR1 SGHRS and CDR2 YFSETQ. V was clipped by 7 bases and J by 6 bases; unmatched bases: 11. This CDR3 contains 14 residues.

CDR3 sequence: CATSGFPYNEQFF. The CDR3 nucleotides read TGTGCCACCAGCGGCTTCCCCTACAATGAGCAGTTCTTC. This chain uses TRBV24-1 with TRBJ2-1; D is unresolved. V was cut by 7 bases and J by 2 bases, with 8 bases left in between. Germline loops: CDR1 KGHDR, CDR2 SFDVKD. The CDR3 consists of 13 residues.

This sequence joins TRBV25-1 and TRBJ2-1, with 9 bases fitting TRBD2. The CDR3 has 14 amino acids. The V gene's germline CDR1 is MGHDK and CDR2 SYGVNS. With 6 bases clipped from V and 4 bases from J, the junction kept 4 bases outside the gene matches. CDR3 nucleotide sequence: TGTGCCAGCAGGGGGACTAGCTATTACAATGAGCAGTTCTTC. Encoded protein: CASRGTSYYNEQFF. Variable domain in full (rest from reference TRBV25-1 and TRBJ2-1): EADIYQTPRYLVIGTGKKITLECSQTMGHDKMYWYQQDPGMELHLIHYSYGVNSTEKGDLSSESTVSRIRTEHFPLTLESARPSHTSQYLCASRGTSYYNEQFFGPGTRLTVL.

The chain joins TRBV7-2 to TRBJ1-6; weak D call: TRBD1 (5 bases). This CDR3 is 14 amino acids long. V was shortened by 3 bases and J by 13 bases, with 16 bases between the two germline ends. Germline V lookup: CDR1 SGHTA, CDR2 FQGNSA. The CDR3 sequence: CASSLGTEKGPLHF. DNA of the CDR3: TGTGCCAGCAGCTTGGGGACGGAAAAAGGGCCCCTCCACTTT.

The V call is TRBV25-1, the J call TRBJ2-3; D is tentatively TRBD1 or TRBD2 (6 bases each). Trimming pared 0 bases from V and 0 bases from J, leaving 10 bases between. CDR1 is MGHDK, CDR2 SYGVNS, per germline. This CDR3 is 16 amino acids long. For the CDR3, the DNA is TGTGCCAGCAGTGAATATCGAGGGGGGAGCACAGATACGCAGTATTTT. It translates to CASSEYRGGSTDTQYF.

In this sample, this clonotype turned up many times. The chain has TRBV19 and TRBJ2-3; no reliable D call. Trimming pared 3 bases from V and 0 bases from J, leaving 13 bases between. The CDR3 totals 16 residues. Germline CDR1 LNHDA, CDR2 SQIVND (reference sequence). CDR3 in DNA: TGTGCCAGTAGTATCCCATCCGACGGTAGCACAGATACGCAGTATTTT. Its translation is CASSIPSDGSTDTQYF.

The chain employs TRBV19 and TRBJ1-6; perhaps TRBD1 as D (6 bases). From germline, CDR1 is LNHDA and CDR2 SQIVND (reference sequence). Between the trimmed V and J ends, which lost 5 bases and 13 bases, there was a span of 18 bases. The CDR3 is 14 residues long. CDR3 in amino acids: CASSPTSRGEPLHF. DNA for the CDR3: TGTGCCAGTAGTCCGACCTCTAGGGGGGAGCCCCTCCACTTT. Combining the CDR3 with reference TRBV19 and TRBJ1-6 gives the whole variable domain DGGITQSPKYLFRKEGQNVTLSCEQNLNHDAMYWYRQDPGQGLRLIYYSQIVNDFQKGDIAEGYSVSREKKESFPLTVTSAQKNPTAFYLCASSPTSRGEPLHFGNGTRLTVT.

This clonotype is categorized as medium-sized. The chain joins TRBV25-1 to TRBJ1-1; D is undetermined. CDR1 and CDR2 from the germline V gene are MGHDK and SYGVNS. The CDR3 covers 10 residues. Trimming removed 3 bases from V and 10 bases from J, with 6 bases in between. CDR3 residues: CASSDGTAFF. DNA of the CDR3: TGTGCCAGCAGTGATGGAACAGCTTTCTTT.

This clonotype was seen only a few times. A much more abundant neighbour one base away suggests this may be a read error. The genes are TRBV5-1 and TRBJ1-4; TRBD1 matches 11 bases. The CDR3 runs to 16 residues. Germline CDR1 SGHRS, CDR2 YFSETQ. Here the CDR3 reads CAGSSAGTGGGEKLFF. DNA of the CDR3: TGCGCCGGCAGCTCCGCCGGGACAGGGGGTGGAGAAAAACTGTTTTTT.

This clonotype was seen only a few times. The chain combines TRBV2 with TRBJ1-5; D is unresolved. The germline CDR1 and CDR2 sequences are SNHLY and FYNNEI. This CDR3 comprises 14 residues. The V gene lost 7 bases and the J gene lost 0 bases, with 10 bases spanning the gap. The CDR3 DNA sequence: TGTGCCAGCAAGACGGGATATAGCAATCAGCCCCAGCATTTT. It is translated as CASKTGYSNQPQHF.

The chain employs TRBV13 and TRBJ2-3; 8 positions agree with TRBD2. Looked up from germline, CDR1 is PRHDT and CDR2 is FYEKMQ (reference sequence). The CDR3 consists of 17 residues. V was pared by 7 bases and J by 6 bases, with 18 bases of the junction left unmatched. CDR3 in amino acids: CASTLGVGGANGDTQYF. The CDR3 nucleotides read TGTGCCAGCACCCTTGGGGTCGGGGGGGCCAATGGGGATACGCAGTATTTT.

This clonotype was observed at least ten times. The chain combines TRBV6-2 or TRBV6-3 with TRBJ1-2, with D perhaps matching TRBD1 (5 bases). Trimming took off 7 bases at V and 1 base at J, with 10 bases between the two ends. Per germline, CDR1 MNHEY and CDR2 SVGEGT. The CDR3 runs 13 residues. CDR3 nucleotide sequence: TGTGCCAGCACCCAGACAGTTAACTATGGCTACACCTTC. It translates to CASTQTVNYGYTF.

In its sample, this clonotype was seen many times. The chain employs TRBV2 and TRBJ2-1; TRBD2 is a possible D gene (6 bases). Germline V CDR1 and CDR2: SNHLY, FYNNEI. Trimming took 7 bases from V and 3 from J, leaving 13 bases between them. CDR3 length equals 14 residues. CDR3 DNA: TGTGCCAGCAAGGGGCGGGAAGACTACAATGAGCAGTTCTTC. This encodes CASKGREDYNEQFF.

Worth noting for this clonotype: A read error may be the cause here, since a much bigger clone is one base away. Here the CDR3 omits its conserved ending phenylalanine or tryptophan, so a read error is the likely source. The chain is built from TRBV20-1 and TRBJ1-4; D ambiguous. V was shortened by 0 bases and J by 6 bases, with 8 bases between the two germline ends. From germline, CDR1 is DFQATT and CDR2 SNEGSKA (reference sequence). The CDR3 length is 13 residues. The DNA of the CDR3 is TGCAGTGCTAGAGAAGGCCCCTATGAAAAACTGTTTCTT. Translated: CSAREGPYEKLFL.

With regard to this clonotype: It may be a read error: a sequence one base away is much more abundant. V usage is TRBV4-2 and J usage is TRBJ2-1, with 7 bases aligning to TRBD1. Germline assignment: CDR1 LGHNA and CDR2 YNFKEQ. This CDR3 is built from 15 residues. V lost 4 bases and J lost 4; bases outside the gene matches: 7. The CDR3 nucleotides are TGTGCCAGCAGCCGAGACAGGGCGTCTTACAATGAGCAGTTCTTC. Amino acids: CASSRDRASYNEQFF.

J is TRBJ2-7 and V is TRBV29-1; TRBD2 aligns across 9 bases. V was clipped by 4 bases and J by 7 bases; unmatched bases: 11. The germline gives CDR1 SQVTM, CDR2 ANQGSEA. This CDR3 is 14 amino acids long. The CDR3, as DNA: TGCAGCGTTGTAGGCGGGAGGGCCTTAAATGAGCAGTACGTC. Protein product: CSVVGGRALNEQYV.